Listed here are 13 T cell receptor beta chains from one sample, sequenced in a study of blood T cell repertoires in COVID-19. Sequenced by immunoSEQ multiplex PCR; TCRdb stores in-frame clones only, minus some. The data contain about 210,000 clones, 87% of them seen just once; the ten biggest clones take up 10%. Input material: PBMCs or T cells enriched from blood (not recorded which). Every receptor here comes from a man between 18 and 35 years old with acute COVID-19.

The CDR3 DNA is TGCGCCAGCAGCTTGGCCGGGAGGAGTGAGCAGTACTTC. The encoded protein is CASSLAGRSEQYF. The chain is built from TRBV5-1 and TRBJ2-7, with 7 bases lining up with TRBD2. The CDR3 length is 13 residues. The junction had 4 bases not matched to a gene; V was cut back by 0 bases and J by 7 bases. Germline V gene lookup returns CDR1 SGHRS and CDR2 YFSETQ.

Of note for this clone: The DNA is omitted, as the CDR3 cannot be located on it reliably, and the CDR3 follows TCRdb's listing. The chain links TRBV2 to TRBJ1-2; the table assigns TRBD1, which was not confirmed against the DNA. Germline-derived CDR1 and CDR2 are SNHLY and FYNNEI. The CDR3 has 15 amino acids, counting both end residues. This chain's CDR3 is CASILGTGPFTGYTF.

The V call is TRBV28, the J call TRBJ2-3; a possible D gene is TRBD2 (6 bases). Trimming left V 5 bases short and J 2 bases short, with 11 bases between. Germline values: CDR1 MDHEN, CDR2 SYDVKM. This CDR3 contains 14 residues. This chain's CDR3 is CASSSTGLTDTQYF. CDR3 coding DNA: TGTGCCAGCAGTAGTACGGGACTCACAGATACGCAGTATTTT.

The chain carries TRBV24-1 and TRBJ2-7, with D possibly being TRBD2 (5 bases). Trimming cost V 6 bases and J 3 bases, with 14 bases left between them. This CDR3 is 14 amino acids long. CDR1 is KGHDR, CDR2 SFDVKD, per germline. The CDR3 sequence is CATSNGGSGYEQYF. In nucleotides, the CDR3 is TGTGCCACCAGTAATGGAGGCTCGGGCTACGAGCAGTACTTC.

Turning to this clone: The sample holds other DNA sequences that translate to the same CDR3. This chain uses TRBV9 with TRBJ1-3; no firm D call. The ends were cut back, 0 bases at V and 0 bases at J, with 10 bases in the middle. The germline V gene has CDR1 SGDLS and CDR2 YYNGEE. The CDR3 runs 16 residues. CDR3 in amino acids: CASSVERGYSGNTIYF. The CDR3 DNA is TGTGCCAGCAGCGTAGAGCGGGGTTACTCTGGAAACACCATATATTTT.

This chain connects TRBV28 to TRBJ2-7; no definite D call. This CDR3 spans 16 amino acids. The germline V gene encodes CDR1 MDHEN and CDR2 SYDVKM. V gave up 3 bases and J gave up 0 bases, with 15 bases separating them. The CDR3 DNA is TGTGCCAGCAGTTTTCTTCTGGCGGCGAGCTCCTACGAGCAGTACTTC. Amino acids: CASSFLLAASSYEQYF.

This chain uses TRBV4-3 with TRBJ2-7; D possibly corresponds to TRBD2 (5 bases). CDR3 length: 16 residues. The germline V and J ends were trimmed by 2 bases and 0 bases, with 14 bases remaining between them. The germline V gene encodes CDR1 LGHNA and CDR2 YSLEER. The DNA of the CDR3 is TGCGCCAGCAGCCAAAATGGGTCGGGGTACTCCTACGAGCAGTACTTC. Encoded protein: CASSQNGSGYSYEQYF.

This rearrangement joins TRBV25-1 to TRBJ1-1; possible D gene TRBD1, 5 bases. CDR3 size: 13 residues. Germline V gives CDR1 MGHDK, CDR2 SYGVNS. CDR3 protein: CAAGRGKNTEAFF. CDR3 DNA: TGTGCGGCGGGCCGGGGGAAAAACACTGAAGCTTTCTTT.

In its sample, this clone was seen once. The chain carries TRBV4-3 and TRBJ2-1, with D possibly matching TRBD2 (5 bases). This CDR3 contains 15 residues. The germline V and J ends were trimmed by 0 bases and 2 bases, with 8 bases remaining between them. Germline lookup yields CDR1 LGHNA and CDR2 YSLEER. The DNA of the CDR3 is TGCGCCAGCAGCCAAGAGCGGGCTACCTACAATGAGCAGTTCTTC. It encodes CASSQERATYNEQFF.

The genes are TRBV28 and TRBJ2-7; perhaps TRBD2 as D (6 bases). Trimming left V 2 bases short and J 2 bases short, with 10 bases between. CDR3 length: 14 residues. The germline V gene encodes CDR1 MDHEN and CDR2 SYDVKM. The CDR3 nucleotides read TGTGCCAGCAGTTTACTAGCGCCAACCTACGAGCAGTACTTC. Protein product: CASSLLAPTYEQYF.

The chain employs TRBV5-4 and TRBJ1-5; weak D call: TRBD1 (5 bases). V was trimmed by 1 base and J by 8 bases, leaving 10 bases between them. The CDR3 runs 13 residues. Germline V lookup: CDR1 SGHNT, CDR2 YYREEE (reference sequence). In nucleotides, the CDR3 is TGTGCCAGCAGCTTGCGGGGGAGCAAGCCCCAGCATTTT. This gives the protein CASSLRGSKPQHF. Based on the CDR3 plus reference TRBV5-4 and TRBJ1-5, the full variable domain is ETGVTQSPTHLIKTRGQQVTLRCSSQSGHNTVSWYQQALGQGPQFIFQYYREEENGRGNFPPRFSGLQFPNYSSELNVNALELDDSALYLCASSLRGSKPQHFGDGTRLSIL.

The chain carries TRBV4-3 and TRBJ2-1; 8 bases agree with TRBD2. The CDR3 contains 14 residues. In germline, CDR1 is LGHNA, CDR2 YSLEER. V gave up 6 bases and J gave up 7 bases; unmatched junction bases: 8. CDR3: CASSVSGSFNEQFF. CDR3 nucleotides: TGCGCCAGCAGTGTGAGCGGGAGTTTTAATGAGCAGTTCTTC.

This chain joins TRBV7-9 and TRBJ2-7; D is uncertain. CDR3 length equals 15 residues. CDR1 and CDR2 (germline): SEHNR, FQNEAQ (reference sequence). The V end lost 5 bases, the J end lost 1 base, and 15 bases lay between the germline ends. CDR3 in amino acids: CASSPLGVPSYEQYF. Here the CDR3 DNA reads TGTGCCAGCAGCCCTCTGGGCGTTCCGTCCTACGAGCAGTACTTC.